The 6 T cell receptor beta chains below all came from one sample that was sequenced in a study of regulatory T cells in long-lasting Graves disease. Time point here: persistent/refractory GD, antithyroid drugs over 5 years with positive TRAb. With RNA extracted from PBMCs as input, the TCR library was made. Building of the TCR beta libraries involved iRepertoire HTBI primers and Arm-PCR of CDR3 regions. TCRdb re-derived calls from the multiplex PCR reads in MiXCR, one entry per CDR3 protein. The table has some 430,000 distinct CDR3 sequences, roughly 21% seen once. The starting material was peripheral blood mononuclear cells (PBMCs), obtained when the disease was refractory, from a patient treated with antithyroid drugs. These receptors came from a female donor with Graves disease.

This clonotype was found a few times. The CDR3 sequence: CASSVGIVGGYEKLFF. CDR3 in DNA: TGTGCCAGCAGCGTAGGGATTGTCGGGGGCTATGAAAAACTGTTTTTT. The V gene is TRBV9, the J gene TRBJ1-4; a weak D match, TRBD1 (6 bases). The CDR3 has 16 amino acids. From germline, CDR1 is SGDLS and CDR2 YYNGEE. V was cut by 0 bases and J by 6 bases, with 15 bases left in between.

This clonotype has a count of ten or more. The gene calls are TRBV20-1 and TRBJ1-1; D not certain. This CDR3 is built from 13 residues. Germline assignment: CDR1 DFQATT and CDR2 SNEGSKA (reference sequence). The V and J ends lost 3 bases and 0 bases respectively, with 8 bases between them. In DNA, the CDR3 is TGCAGTGCTAGGCCCTCTGTGAACACTGAAGCTTTCTTT. Translation gives CSARPSVNTEAFF.

This clonotype came up a few times. The chain joins TRBV19 to TRBJ1-1; D ambiguous. The V gene lost 4 bases and the J gene lost 6 bases, with 18 bases spanning the gap. Looked up from germline, CDR1 is LNHDA and CDR2 is SQIVND (reference sequence). The CDR3 consists of 15 residues. The CDR3 DNA sequence: TGTGCCAGTAGTAACGGGTGGGGAGGAGGCGCTGAAGCTTTCTTT. Its translation is CASSNGWGGGAEAFF.

This clonotype was counted many times. The V call is TRBV6-2 or TRBV6-3, the J call TRBJ1-5; 11 bases are shared with TRBD1. Germline CDR1 is MNHEY and CDR2 is SVGEGT. Germline trimming cut 5 bases from V and 3 bases from J; bases unmatched to any gene: 6. The CDR3 is 16 amino acids. Written as DNA, the CDR3 is TGTGCCAGCAGTCCCAGGACAGGGGGCCCCAATCAGCCCCAGCATTTT. Its protein is CASSPRTGGPNQPQHF.

The chain employs TRBV30 and TRBJ2-7; 7 bases agree with TRBD2. CDR1 is GTSNPN, CDR2 SVGIG, per germline (reference sequence). V was pared by 4 bases and J by 2 bases, with 5 bases of the junction left unmatched. The CDR3 spans 13 residues. CDR3 region: CAWIRGDAYEQYF. CDR3 bases: TGTGCCTGGATCCGGGGGGACGCCTACGAGCAGTACTTC.

This clonotype appeared a few times. This chain links TRBV4-3 with TRBJ1-4; D might be TRBD1 (6 bases). This CDR3 is 15 amino acids long. Germline CDR1 and CDR2: LGHNA and YSLEER. V lost 0 bases, J lost 7 bases, and 12 bases lay in between. CDR3 residues: CASSQDRGRIEKLFF. The CDR3 region has the DNA TGCGCCAGCAGCCAAGATCGGGGGCGGATTGAAAAACTGTTTTTT.